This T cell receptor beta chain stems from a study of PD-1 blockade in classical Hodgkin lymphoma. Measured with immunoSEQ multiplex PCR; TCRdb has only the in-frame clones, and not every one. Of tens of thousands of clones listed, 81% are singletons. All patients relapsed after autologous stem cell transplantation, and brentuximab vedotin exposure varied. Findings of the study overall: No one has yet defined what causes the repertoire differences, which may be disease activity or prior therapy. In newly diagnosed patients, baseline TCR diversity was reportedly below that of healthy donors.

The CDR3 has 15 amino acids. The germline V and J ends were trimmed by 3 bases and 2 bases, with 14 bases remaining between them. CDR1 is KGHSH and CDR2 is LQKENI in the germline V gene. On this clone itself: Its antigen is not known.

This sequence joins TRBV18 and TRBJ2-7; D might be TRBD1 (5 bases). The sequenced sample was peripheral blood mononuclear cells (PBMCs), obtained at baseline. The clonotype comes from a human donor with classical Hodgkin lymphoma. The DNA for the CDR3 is TGTGCCAGCTCACCCGCTGCGCGGACAACCTACGAGCAGTACTTC. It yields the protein CASSPAARTTYEQYF.